The 14 T cell receptor beta chains presented below share a single source sample, sequenced in a study of shared clonotypes between healthy human individuals. Clones were read by immunoSEQ multiplex PCR, and TCRdb kept only the in-frame ones, dropping some. The sample shows some 2.4 million clones, roughly 93% of them seen only once. Sequencing was carried out using naive CD4+ T cells from PBMCs. As for subset: CD45RA+ positively selected. The receptor source for this set is a young man in good health. Some clones in this sample may be carry-over from other donors' samples.

This chain connects TRBV28 to TRBJ1-4, with TRBD1 identical over 7 bases. Germline loops: CDR1 MDHEN, CDR2 SYDVKM. This CDR3 region has 15 residues. V was clipped by 2 bases and J by 7 bases; unmatched bases: 7. CDR3 DNA sequence: TGTGCCAGCAGTTTAGGGAGGGGGCAAGCTGAAAAACTGTTTTTT. It translates to CASSLGRGQAEKLFF.

The J gene is TRBJ1-2, the V gene TRBV5-6; weak D call: TRBD1 (5 bases). The CDR3 consists of 13 residues. The germline V gene has CDR1 SGHDT and CDR2 YYEEEE. V was shortened by 1 base and J by 8 bases, with 12 bases between the two germline ends. Here the CDR3 reads CASSLWDRDGYTF. In DNA form, the CDR3 reads TGTGCCAGCAGCTTGTGGGACCGGGACGGCTACACCTTC.

This clone showed up just once. The V and J genes are TRBV20-1 and TRBJ1-1; no clear D gene. V dropped 6 bases and J dropped 4 bases, with 9 bases sitting between them. Germline CDR1 is DFQATT and CDR2 is SNEGSKA (reference sequence). The CDR3 length is 11 residues. CDR3 protein: CSATRVTEAFF. The CDR3 nucleotides read TGCAGTGCCACCCGGGTCACTGAAGCTTTCTTT.

The chain joins TRBV6-6 to TRBJ1-5; a possible D gene is TRBD1 (6 bases). In germline, CDR1 is MNHNY, CDR2 SVGAGI (reference sequence). V was cut by 2 bases and J by 5 bases, with 16 bases left in between. The CDR3 is made up of 16 amino acids. The CDR3 nucleotides read TGTGCCAGCAGTTACAGAGCAGGGGCATTTGATCAGCCCCAGCATTTT. Its translation: CASSYRAGAFDQPQHF.

V usage is TRBV27 and J usage is TRBJ2-2, with D perhaps matching TRBD2 (5 bases). Germline CDR1 and CDR2: MNHEY and SMNVEV (reference sequence). The CDR3 length is 16 residues. Trimming took off 0 bases at V and 4 bases at J, with 12 bases between the two ends. CDR3 in amino acids: CASSLSRPAGTGELFF. The CDR3 nucleotides read TGTGCCAGCAGTTTATCGCGCCCGGCGGGCACCGGGGAGCTGTTTTTT.

To note about this clone: Relative to the germline gene, one junction end is altered; a read error may explain this. J is TRBJ2-7 and V is TRBV20-1; TRBD1 aligns across 11 bases. Germline CDR1 DFQATT, CDR2 SNEGSKA (reference sequence). CDR3 length: 11 amino acids. This CDR3 is CSASLGQGAPF. Written as DNA, the CDR3 is TGCAGTGCTTCACTCGGACAGGGGGCACCCTTC.

The V and J genes are TRBV5-4 and TRBJ1-2; unclear D gene. The CDR3 totals 15 residues. The V end lost 0 bases, the J end lost 2 bases, and 11 bases lay between the germline ends. Germline CDR1 is SGHNT and CDR2 is YYREEE (reference sequence). The CDR3 bases are TGTGCCAGCAGCTTGGACCGGACCGCAAACTATGGCTACACCTTC. The encoded protein is CASSLDRTANYGYTF.

The genes are TRBV4-1 and TRBJ2-1; 10 bases map to TRBD2. The ends lost 1 base at V and 4 bases at J; junction bases unmatched: 7. CDR1 MGHRA and CDR2 YSYEKL come from the germline V gene. This CDR3 comprises 17 residues. The CDR3 DNA sequence: TGCGCCAGCAGCCAAGTGTCTAGCGGGAGTACTTACAATGAGCAGTTCTTC. Its translation: CASSQVSSGSTYNEQFF.

This clone was recorded once. The chain has TRBV7-9 and TRBJ1-2; D gene uncertain. The CDR3 totals 14 residues. The ends were cut back, 7 bases at V and 5 bases at J, with 17 bases in the middle. Germline V CDR1 and CDR2: SEHNR, FQNEAQ (reference sequence). CDR3: CASIKQGSFYGYTF. CDR3 sequence (DNA): TGTGCCAGCATCAAACAAGGGAGTTTTTATGGCTACACCTTC.

V is TRBV4-1 and J is TRBJ2-2; 8 bases are a match to TRBD2. Germline loops: CDR1 MGHRA, CDR2 YSYEKL. This CDR3 has 16 residues. Unmatched junction bases numbered 11, after V lost 6 bases and J lost 5 bases. CDR3 sequence: CASRDIAGLLTGELFF. The CDR3 DNA reads as TGCGCCAGCAGAGATATAGCGGGACTTTTGACCGGGGAGCTGTTTTTT.

This chain uses TRBV4-2 with TRBJ1-5; D is undetermined. Germline V gene data show CDR1 as LGHNA and CDR2 as YNFKEQ. Trimming removed 0 bases at V and 9 bases at J, with 6 bases between. The CDR3 covers 12 residues. In DNA form, the CDR3 reads TGTGCCAGCAGCCAAGAAGTGGGGCCCCAGCATTTT. This sequence encodes CASSQEVGPQHF.

Comments on this clone: This sample also contains other DNA sequences that code for the same CDR3. This sequence joins TRBV29-1 and TRBJ1-5; D not resolved. The germline gives CDR1 SQVTM, CDR2 ANQGSEA. The ends were cut back, 4 bases at V and 2 bases at J, with 9 bases in the middle. The CDR3 sequence is 13 residues long. The CDR3 nucleotides are TGCAGCGTTGGGCCGGGTGGCAATCAGCCCCAGCATTTT. It is translated as CSVGPGGNQPQHF.

V is TRBV6-1 and J is TRBJ2-5; tentatively, D is TRBD1 or TRBD2 (6 bases each). CDR3 size: 16 residues. The germline CDR1 and CDR2 sequences are MNHNS and SASEGT. The ends were cut back, 0 bases at V and 5 bases at J, with 16 bases in the middle. DNA for the CDR3: TGTGCCAGCAGTGAAGCGTCTTTTCGGGGGCGGGAGACCCAGTACTTC. It encodes CASSEASFRGRETQYF.

This clone appeared once. The genes are TRBV1 and TRBJ2-7; the table's D call, TRBD2, was not checked against the DNA. TRBV1 is described as a pseudogene. The CDR3 is 12 residues long. The CDR3 reads CTSSRRNYEQYF. The DNA for the CDR3 is TGCACCAGCAGCCGGCGGAACTACGAGCAGTACTTC.